One sample yielded the 3 T cell receptor beta chains listed below, sequenced in a study of beta chain features in type 1 diabetes. Study observations and caveats: Among all four CD4+ subsets, Type 1 diabetes patients had TCRB CDR3s that were moderately but significantly shorter.

These receptors have no identified antigens. Since all of the isolated RNA was reverse transcribed, expressed TCRB transcripts were what got sequenced. Data came from immunoSEQ multiplex PCR; TCRdb stores just in-frame clones and leaves some out. This table holds more than 300,000 clones, 8.5% to 10% found once. Sequences were obtained from central memory CD4+ T cells from blood. These receptors were taken from a man younger than 40 with type 1 diabetes.

The chain uses TRBV6-1 and TRBJ2-6, with D tentatively TRBD2 (6 bases). The CDR3 covers 17 residues. The germline gives CDR1 MNHNS, CDR2 SASEGT. The ends were cut back, 1 base at V and 1 base at J, with 11 bases in the middle. The CDR3 protein is CASSEGVGRSGANVLTF. In DNA, the CDR3 is TGTGCCAGCAGTGAAGGGGTGGGGAGGTCTGGGGCCAACGTCCTGACTTTC.

The table lists this clone with a few counts. Within the sample, other DNA sequences also encode this same CDR3. V is TRBV19 and J is TRBJ2-1; 7 positions match TRBD2. This CDR3 region has 16 residues. Germline assignment: CDR1 LNHDA and CDR2 SQIVND (reference sequence). V lost 6 bases, J lost 7 bases, and 15 bases stayed unmatched. CDR3 residues: CASSNPRGEGRNEQFF. The CDR3 coding sequence is TGTGCCAGTAGCAACCCTCGCGGGGAGGGCCGAAATGAGCAGTTCTTC.

The chain combines TRBV5-8 with TRBJ2-4; tentatively, D is TRBD1 (6 bases). V lost 4 bases to trimming and J lost 0 bases, with 11 bases between them. Germline V lookup: CDR1 SGHTS, CDR2 YDEGEE. CDR3 length: 15 residues. The CDR3 sequence: CASSPGVSAKNIQYF. The CDR3 DNA sequence: TGTGCCAGCAGCCCAGGGGTTTCAGCCAAAAACATTCAGTACTTC.